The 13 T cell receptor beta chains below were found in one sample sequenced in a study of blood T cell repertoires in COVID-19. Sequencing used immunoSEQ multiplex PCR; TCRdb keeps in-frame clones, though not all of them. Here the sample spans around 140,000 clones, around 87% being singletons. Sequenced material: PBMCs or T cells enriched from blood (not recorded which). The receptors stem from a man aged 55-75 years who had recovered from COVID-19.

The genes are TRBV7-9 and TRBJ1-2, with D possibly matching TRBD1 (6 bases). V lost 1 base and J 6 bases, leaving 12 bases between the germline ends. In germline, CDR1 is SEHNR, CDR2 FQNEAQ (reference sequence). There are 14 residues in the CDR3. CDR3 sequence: CASSLVGSGDGYTF. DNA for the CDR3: TGTGCCAGCAGCTTAGTCGGCTCAGGGGATGGCTACACCTTC.

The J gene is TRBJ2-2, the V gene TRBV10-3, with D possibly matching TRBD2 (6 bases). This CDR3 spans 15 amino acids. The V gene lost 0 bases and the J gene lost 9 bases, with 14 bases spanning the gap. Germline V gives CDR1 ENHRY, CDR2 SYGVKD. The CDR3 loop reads CAISESTSGVRELFF. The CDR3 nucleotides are TGTGCCATCAGTGAGTCGACATCGGGGGTCCGGGAGCTGTTTTTT.

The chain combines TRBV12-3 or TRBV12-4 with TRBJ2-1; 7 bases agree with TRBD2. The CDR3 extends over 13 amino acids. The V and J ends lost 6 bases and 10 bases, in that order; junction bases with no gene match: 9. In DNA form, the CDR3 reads TGTGCCAGCAGCCGGGACTGGGGGGGGGAGCAGTTCTTC. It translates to CASSRDWGGEQFF.

The CDR3 DNA reads as TGTGCCAGCACCCTCTCGGCGGGAGTAGGCGGGGAGCTGTTTTTT. It is translated as CASTLSAGVGGELFF. The chain links TRBV28 to TRBJ2-2; TRBD2 matches at 7 bases. Trimming cost V 7 bases and J 7 bases; bases outside gene matches: 12. Germline assignment: CDR1 MDHEN and CDR2 SYDVKM. This CDR3 comprises 15 residues.

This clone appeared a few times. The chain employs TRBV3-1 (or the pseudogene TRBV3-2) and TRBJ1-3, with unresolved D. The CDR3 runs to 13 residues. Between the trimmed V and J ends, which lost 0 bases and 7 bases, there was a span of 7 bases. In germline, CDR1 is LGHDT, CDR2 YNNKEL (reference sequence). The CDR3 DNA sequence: TGTGCCAGCAGCCAAGATAACCGGAACACCATATATTTT. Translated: CASSQDNRNTIYF.

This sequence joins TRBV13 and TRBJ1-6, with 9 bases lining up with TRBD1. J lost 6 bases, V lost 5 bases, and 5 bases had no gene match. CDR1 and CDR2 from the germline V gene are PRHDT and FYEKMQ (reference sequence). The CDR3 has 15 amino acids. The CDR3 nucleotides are TGTGCCAGCAGCATCCACAGGGGGCTTAATTCACCCCTCCACTTT. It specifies CASSIHRGLNSPLHF.

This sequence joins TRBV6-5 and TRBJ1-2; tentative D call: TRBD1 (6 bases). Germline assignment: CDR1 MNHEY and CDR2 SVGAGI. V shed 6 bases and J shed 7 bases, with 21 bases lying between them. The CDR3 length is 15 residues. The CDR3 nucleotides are TGTGCCAGCAGCAATTCGGGACAACGAACGAGTGGCTACACCTTC. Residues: CASSNSGQRTSGYTF.

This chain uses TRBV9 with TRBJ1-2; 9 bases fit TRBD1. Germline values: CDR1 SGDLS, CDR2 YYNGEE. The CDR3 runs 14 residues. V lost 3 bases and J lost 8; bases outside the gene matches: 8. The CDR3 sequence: CASSEDRGKQGYTF. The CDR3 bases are TGTGCCAGCAGCGAGGACAGGGGTAAGCAAGGCTACACCTTC.

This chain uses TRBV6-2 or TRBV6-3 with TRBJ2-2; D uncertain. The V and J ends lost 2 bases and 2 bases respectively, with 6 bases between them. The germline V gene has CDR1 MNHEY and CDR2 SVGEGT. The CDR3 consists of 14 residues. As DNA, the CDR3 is TGTGCCAGCAGTTACGGCCCCAACACCGGGGAGCTGTTTTTT. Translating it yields CASSYGPNTGELFF.

CDR3 region: CASKRAPGVTQYF. The CDR3 bases are TGTGCCAGCAAAAGAGCTCCGGGGGTCACGCAGTATTTT. V and J are TRBV2 and TRBJ2-3; the D gene is possibly TRBD2 (6 bases). The CDR3 runs 13 residues. V lost 7 bases and J lost 9, with 17 bases in between. Germline CDR1 reads SNHLY; CDR2 reads FYNNEI.

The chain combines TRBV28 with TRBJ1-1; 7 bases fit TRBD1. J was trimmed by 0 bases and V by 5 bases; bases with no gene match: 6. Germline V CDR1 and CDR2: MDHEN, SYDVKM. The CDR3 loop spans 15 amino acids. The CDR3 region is CASSPGGQVNTEAFF. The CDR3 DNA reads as TGTGCCAGCAGTCCTGGCGGACAGGTGAACACTGAAGCTTTCTTT.

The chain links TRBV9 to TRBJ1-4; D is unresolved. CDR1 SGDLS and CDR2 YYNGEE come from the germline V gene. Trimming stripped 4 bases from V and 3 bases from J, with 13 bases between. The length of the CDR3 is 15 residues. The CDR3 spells CASSSFDNPNEKLFF. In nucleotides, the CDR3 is TGTGCCAGCAGCTCATTTGACAACCCTAATGAAAAACTGTTTTTT. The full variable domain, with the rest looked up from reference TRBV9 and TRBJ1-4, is DSGVTQTPKHLITATGQRVTLRCSPRSGDLSVYWYQQSLDQGLQFLIQYYNGEERAKGNILERFSAQQFPDLHSELNLSSLELGDSALYFCASSSFDNPNEKLFFGSGTQLSVL.

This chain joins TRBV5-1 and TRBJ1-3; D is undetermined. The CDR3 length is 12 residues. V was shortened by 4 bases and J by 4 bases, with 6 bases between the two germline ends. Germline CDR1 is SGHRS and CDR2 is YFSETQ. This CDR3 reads CASSREGNTIYF. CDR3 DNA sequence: TGCGCCAGCAGCCGCGAGGGAAACACCATATATTTT.